This TCR beta chain was observed in a study of shared clonotypes between healthy human individuals. Looked up from germline, CDR1 is SNHLY and CDR2 is FYNNEI. The CDR3 extends over 14 amino acids. V dropped 7 bases and J dropped 0 bases, with 12 bases sitting between them. The repertoire was sequenced with immunoSEQ multiplex PCR; TCRdb's copy has only in-frame clones and lacks some. Of about 2.3 million clones detected, 80% to 95% appear once; the ten largest clones hold approximately 0.4%. The sequenced sample was naive CD4+ T cells from PBMCs. As for subset: CD45RA+ positively selected. This receptor was taken from a man in his late teens or twenties in good health. Some clones in this sample may be carry-over from other donors' samples. J is TRBJ2-5 and V is TRBV2; D gene ambiguous. The CDR3 coding sequence is TGTGCCAGCATGGTGGGAACGTACCAAGAGACCCAGTACTTC. It encodes CASMVGTYQETQYF.